This T cell receptor beta chain comes out of a study of cytomegalovirus exposure and HLA in healthy donors (TCRdb year 2017). Turning to the overall study: An earlier analysis of roughly 630 of the donors reported 276 Gb of sequence data and around 110 million unique TCR beta sequences from 150 million to 200 million T cells. Roughly 300 gigabases of sequencing data and tens of millions of unique TCR sequences made up an early release that covered fewer than 650 HLA-typed donors. The genetic ancestry cluster associated with self-reported Caucasian donors included around 76% of the approximately 430 genotyped donors. The aim of the study was to test whether cataloging public T cell receptors could identify signatures of past pathogen exposure. The study used immunosequencing to profile the T cell repertoires of around 600 subjects and linked those repertoires to cytomegalovirus serostatus. Along with the approximately 650-subject first cohort, a separate validation cohort of over a hundred different subjects was used. To predict cytomegalovirus infection status, the study combined high-throughput TCR immunosequencing, statistical association of individual TCRs with disease status, and machine learning. In a later analysis, previously published TCR beta repertoires from 550 to 750 donors were re-analyzed and high-resolution HLA genotyping was added so that TCR occurrence patterns could be studied. The later analysis used no new phenotypic data to find candidate immune exposures, relying instead on TCR beta sequences and their occurrence across donors. In an earlier analysis of 550 to 700 of the donors, high-throughput TCR beta sequencing was used to judge whether each TCR beta V gene segment behaved as functional or pseudogenic. Donor age, sex, ethnicity and CMV serostatus were compiled alongside the repertoire data. In a later genetic analysis, genome-wide SNP genotypes for about 55% of the roughly 670 donors were used, and that subset was treated as a discovery cohort. Every discovery cohort repertoire had been produced on one sequencing platform. Both class I and class II loci were covered by HLA typing, at four-digit resolution. Typing coverage varied by locus: roughly 620-640 donors for A, B, C, DRB1 and DQB1; approximately 560 for DQA1; over 600 for DPA1; under 490 for DPB1. About 5 DR-DQ haplotypes were handled as single units for association and clustering, since linkage in the cohort was strong. Among roughly 400 genotyped donors of the cohort, an average of around 250,000 unique TCR beta nucleotide sequences was sequenced per donor, of which about 18% were non-productive.

On this clone: Its recognized antigen is unknown. One base away there is no much larger clone; base qualities are not given.

Points the paper makes about the study in general: An association between a missense DCLRE1C variant and V-gene and J-gene trimming of TCR beta chains was found in a later genetic analysis and replicated in an independent cohort. A further reported finding was that TCR beta sequences accurately predicted the HLA-A and HLA-B alleles for most subjects in the first cohort. Linkage disequilibrium might explain the correlated functional status among segregating V segments, but an unknown experimental factor could not be ruled out. Because counts were too low, roughly 17 rarely observed V segments, including chromosome 9 orphons, were left out of the earlier analysis of over 550 of the donors. The classifier was reported to diagnose cytomegalovirus status with high specificity and sensitivity in both the original and validation cohorts. The cohort was sequenced for TCR beta chains only, and without alpha or paired-chain data the features that could be detected were limited. A few of the identified cytomegalovirus-associated TCR beta chains were confirmed in vitro to be specific for cytomegalovirus antigens. Sequencing depth was assumed to be roughly uniform across donors in the presence/absence analyses, though that assumption may not hold. Because HLA typing was missing for some donors at each locus, association tests included only the typed subset. According to a later analysis, parvovirus B19, influenza, CMV and Epstein-Barr virus appeared linked to several top co-occurrence clusters. It was suggested by the authors that the approach could potentially be generalized to other disease states and immunological phenotypes. Across donors, most TCR sequences were observed very rarely, whereas some public TCRs were present in many individuals. At a false discovery rate of 0.05, a later analysis linked 16,000 or so TCR beta sequences to specific HLA alleles. According to a later genetic analysis, donors in an Asian-associated ancestry cluster had fewer N-insertions in productive TCRs than the roughly 670-donor mean. A later analysis found that TCR association rates varied across HLA loci, with DRB1 alleles showing the most associated TCRs and HLA-C alleles the fewest. The sequencing pipeline was judged likely to have produced a cluster of highly shared sequence variants as a technical artifact. Some IMGT-functional V segments, including TRBV6-2 and TRBV6-3, could not be told apart with the 87-base-pair reads, so those segments were excluded. A total of 150 to 200 TCR beta chains were listed by the study as associated with cytomegalovirus. According to a later analysis, most CMV-associated TCR beta chains appeared to be HLA-restricted, and the HLA associations seemed to be driven largely by CMV exposure. Strong co-occurrence of HLA alleles, especially DR and DQ, made assigning TCR associations to individual alleles difficult. In a later analysis, HLA-associated TCR beta chains were found to be more clonally expanded and to have lower generation probabilities than equally common non-associated chains. The only immune exposure information available for the cohort was CMV serostatus. An earlier analysis of several hundred of the donors showed that most TCR beta V segments appeared in productive rearrangements either about 90% or about 30% of the time, which broadly matched IMGT annotations.

Clipping removes 4 bases from V and 5 bases from J, with 7 as the unmatched junction base count. The germline V gene yields MGHRA for CDR1 and YSYEKL for CDR2. The CDR3 runs 14 amino acids, cysteine and phenylalanine included. Only the CDR3 region is kept as DNA, spanning 42 bases read in frame from base 1. The library relied on the immunoSEQ multiplex PCR assay. For the multiplex PCR, a mixture combining 60 forward primers for TCR Vbeta segments and 13 reverse primers for TCR Jbeta segments was used. The CDR3 region of rearranged TCR beta genes was amplified from genomic DNA by a multiplex PCR assay. The Illumina HiSeq System was used to sequence the amplified TCR beta libraries as 87-base-pair reads. The paper's processing steps were these. A later analysis counted approximately 74 million unique TCR beta chains across the 600 to 850 repertoires, and some 11 million of these chains were shared by at least two donors. Raw reads were error-corrected and collapsed into unique sequences with a nearest-neighbor algorithm that merged closely related sequences to remove PCR and sequencing errors. To assign V, D and J gene segments, CDR3 sequences were aligned to IMGT reference sequences. Each retained sequence needed at least a six-nucleotide match to both a V gene segment and a J gene segment. Rearrangements were called productive when the CDR3 lacked stop codons and stayed in frame with V and J; all others were non-productive. CDR3 was defined by IMGT convention, running from the second conserved V-encoded cysteine to the conserved J-encoded phenylalanine. The earlier analysis of some 600 of the donors excluded sequences that lacked an unambiguous match to a single V gene segment. In an earlier analysis of 587 of the donors, V segments were called functional above 56.7% productive rearrangements and were called segregating when the between-donor standard deviation exceeded 5%. To diagnose cytomegalovirus status from the catalog of TCR beta chain sequences, a statistical classification framework was built. A later analysis assigned V and J genes by comparing TCR nucleotide sequences with IMGT/GENE-DB human TR gene sequences. A later analysis assigned CDR3 sequences and most-parsimonious VDJ recombination scenarios with the TCRdist pipeline. In a later analysis, each TCR beta chain was defined by its CDR3 amino acid sequence together with its V-gene family, and reads without a unique V-gene family were excluded. In a later analysis, a few hundred highly shared, low-generation-probability nucleotide sequences were removed to address suspected cross-contamination and a sequencing artifact. In a later analysis, a clonal expansion index for each public chain was calculated from normalized within-repertoire ranks of inferred template counts. Generation probabilities in a later analysis came from a VDJ recombination model fitted to out-of-frame rearrangements, and those results were checked against IGoR. A later analysis scored TCR-TCR, TCR-HLA and TCR-CMV co-occurrence with hypergeometric tests, applying a repertoire-size bias correction to TCR pairs. A later analysis estimated false discovery rates by permuting HLA or CMV assignments 20 times. In a later analysis, co-occurring TCRs were grouped using DBSCAN, and TCRdist sequence similarity was added for clustering within HLA-allele-positive subsets. Co-occurrence clustering excluded repertoires with fewer than 30,000 or more than 120,000 public chains, plus five with anomalous nucleotide sharing. In TCRdb, the immuneACCESS table is reduced to in-frame sequences with V and J assigned. These tables do not hold every clone; where another copy was compared, an unresolved V gene accounts for under half, and the others remain unexplained. That table is the source of V, J and clone size, and D and trimming were worked out from the DNA. This sample comprises over 200,000 clones, around 75% of them detected only once. The ten largest clones capture 1.8% of the sample.

The cohort comprised 670 or so healthy bone marrow donors. At the time of sampling, all cohort members were nominally healthy, though unrecorded immune exposures were likely present. The donor tested CMV seronegative and was one of the 352 seronegative cohort members. Every donor gave a peripheral blood sample, and the peripheral blood mononuclear cells from that sample were used for TCR beta sequencing. Genomic DNA was extracted from the blood cell samples with the Qiagen DNeasy Blood Extraction Kit. The receptor chain draws on TRBV4-1 and TRBJ2-7, with 8 bases matching TRBD1. The receptor was derived from a woman under 40 in good health and CMV-seronegative. The sequenced sample consisted of PBMCs. The nucleotide sequence reads TGCGCCAGCAGCCTCACAGGGGGTGAGGACGAGCAGTACTTC. Translated, it gives CASSLTGGEDEQYF.